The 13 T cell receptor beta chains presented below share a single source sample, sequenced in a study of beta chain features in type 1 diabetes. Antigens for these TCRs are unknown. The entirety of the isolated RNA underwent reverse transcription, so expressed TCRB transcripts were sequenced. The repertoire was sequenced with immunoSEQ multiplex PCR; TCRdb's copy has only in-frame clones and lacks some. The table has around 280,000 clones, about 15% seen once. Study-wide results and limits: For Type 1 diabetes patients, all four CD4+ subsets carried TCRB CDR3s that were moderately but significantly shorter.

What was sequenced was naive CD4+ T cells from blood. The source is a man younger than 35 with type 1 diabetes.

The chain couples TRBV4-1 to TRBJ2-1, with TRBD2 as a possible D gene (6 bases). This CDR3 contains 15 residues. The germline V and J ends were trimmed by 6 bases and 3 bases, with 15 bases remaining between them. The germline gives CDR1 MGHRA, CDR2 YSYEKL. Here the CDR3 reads CASRSWGTLYNEQFF. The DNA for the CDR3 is TGCGCCAGCAGATCTTGGGGGACTCTCTACAATGAGCAGTTCTTC.

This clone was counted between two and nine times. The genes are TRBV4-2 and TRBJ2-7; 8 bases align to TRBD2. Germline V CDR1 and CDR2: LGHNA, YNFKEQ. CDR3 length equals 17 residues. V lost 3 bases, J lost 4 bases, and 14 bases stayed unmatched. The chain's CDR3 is CASSQSSGSGRMYEQYF. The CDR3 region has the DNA TGTGCCAGCAGCCAGTCCTCGGGAAGCGGGAGAATGTACGAGCAGTACTTC.

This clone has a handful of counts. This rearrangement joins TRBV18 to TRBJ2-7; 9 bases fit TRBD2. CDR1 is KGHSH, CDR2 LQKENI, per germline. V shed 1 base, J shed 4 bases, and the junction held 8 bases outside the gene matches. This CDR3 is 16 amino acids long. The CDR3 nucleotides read TGTGCCAGCTCACCACGGTCTAGCGGGATTCGGTACGAGCAGTACTTC. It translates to CASSPRSSGIRYEQYF.

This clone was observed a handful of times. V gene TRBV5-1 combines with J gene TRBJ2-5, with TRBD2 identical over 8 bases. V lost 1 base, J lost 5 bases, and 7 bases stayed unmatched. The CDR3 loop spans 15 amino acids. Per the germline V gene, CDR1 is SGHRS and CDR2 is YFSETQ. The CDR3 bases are TGCGCCAGCAGCTTGCGAGCGGGAGCGGGGGAGACCCAGTACTTC. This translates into CASSLRAGAGETQYF.

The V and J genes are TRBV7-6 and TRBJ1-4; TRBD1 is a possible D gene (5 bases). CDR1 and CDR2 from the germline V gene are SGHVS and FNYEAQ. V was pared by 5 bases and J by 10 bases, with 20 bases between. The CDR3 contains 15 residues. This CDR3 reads CASSPSRGSLGKLFF. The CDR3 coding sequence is TGTGCCAGCAGCCCCAGTAGGGGTTCACTGGGAAAACTGTTTTTT. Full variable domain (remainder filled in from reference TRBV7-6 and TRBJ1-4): GAGVSQSPRYKVTKRGQDVALRCDPISGHVSLYWYRQALGQGPEFLTYFNYEAQQDKSGLPNDRFSAERPEGSISTLTIQRTEQRDSAMYRCASSPSRGSLGKLFFGSGTQLSVL.

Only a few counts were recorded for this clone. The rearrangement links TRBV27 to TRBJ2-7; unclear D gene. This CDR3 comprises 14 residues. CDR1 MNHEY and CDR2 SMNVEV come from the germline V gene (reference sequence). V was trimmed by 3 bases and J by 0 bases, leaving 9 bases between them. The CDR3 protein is CASSFSRSSYEQYF. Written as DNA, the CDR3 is TGTGCCAGCAGTTTCTCCAGAAGCTCCTACGAGCAGTACTTC.

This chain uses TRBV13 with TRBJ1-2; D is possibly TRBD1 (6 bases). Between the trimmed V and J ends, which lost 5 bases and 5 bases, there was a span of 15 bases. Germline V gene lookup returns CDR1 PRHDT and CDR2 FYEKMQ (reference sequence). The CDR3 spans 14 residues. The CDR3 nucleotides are TGTGCCAGCAGCGAGACAGGATTCGATTATGGCTACACCTTC. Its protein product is CASSETGFDYGYTF.

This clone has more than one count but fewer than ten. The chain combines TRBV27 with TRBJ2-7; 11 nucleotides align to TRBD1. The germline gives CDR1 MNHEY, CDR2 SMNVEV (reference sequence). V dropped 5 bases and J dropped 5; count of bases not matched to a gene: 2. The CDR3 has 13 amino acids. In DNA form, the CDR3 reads TGTGCCAGCAGTGGGGACAGGGGGGACGAGCAGTACTTC. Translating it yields CASSGDRGDEQYF.

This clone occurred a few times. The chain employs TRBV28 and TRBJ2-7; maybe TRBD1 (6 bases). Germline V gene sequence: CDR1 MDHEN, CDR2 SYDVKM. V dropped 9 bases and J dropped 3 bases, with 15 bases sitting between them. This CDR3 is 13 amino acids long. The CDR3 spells CASETGNHYEQYF. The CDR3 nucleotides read TGTGCCAGTGAAACAGGGAACCACTACGAGCAGTACTTC.

The DNA for the CDR3 is TGTGCCAGCAGCCAAGTTGTCAGGGGGTACACCGGGGAGCTGTTTTTT. Encoded protein: CASSQVVRGYTGELFF. V and J are TRBV14 and TRBJ2-2; 7 nucleotides match TRBD1. The CDR3 covers 16 residues. Germline CDR1 and CDR2: SGHDN and FVKESK. V was clipped by 1 base and J by 3 bases; unmatched bases: 5.

The CDR3 DNA reads as TGTGCCAGCACCTCTAGCGGACAGCGAGTAAATCAGCCCCAGCATTTT. The encoded protein is CASTSSGQRVNQPQHF. This sequence joins TRBV28 and TRBJ1-5; D might be TRBD1 (6 bases). This CDR3 has 16 residues. Germline values: CDR1 MDHEN, CDR2 SYDVKM. Trimming stripped 7 bases from V and 4 bases from J, with 20 bases between.

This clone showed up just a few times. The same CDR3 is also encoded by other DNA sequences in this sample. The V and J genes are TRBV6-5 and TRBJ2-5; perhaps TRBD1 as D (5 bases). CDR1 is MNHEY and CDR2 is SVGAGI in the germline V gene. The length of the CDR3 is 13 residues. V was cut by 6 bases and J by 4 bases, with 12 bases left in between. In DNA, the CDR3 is TGTGCCAGCAGGCTCCAGGGCGGAGAGACCCAGTACTTC. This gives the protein CASRLQGGETQYF.

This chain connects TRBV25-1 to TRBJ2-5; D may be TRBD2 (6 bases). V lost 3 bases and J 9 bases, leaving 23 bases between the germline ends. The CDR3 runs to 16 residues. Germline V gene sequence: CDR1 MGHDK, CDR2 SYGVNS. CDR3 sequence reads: CASSDVRVAGGRAQYF. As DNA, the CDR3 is TGTGCCAGCAGTGATGTGAGGGTGGCCGGGGGTAGGGCCCAGTACTTC. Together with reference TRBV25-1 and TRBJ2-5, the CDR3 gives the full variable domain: EADIYQTPRYLVIGTGKKITLECSQTMGHDKMYWYQQDPGMELHLIHYSYGVNSTEKGDLSSESTVSRIRTEHFPLTLESARPSHTSQYLCASSDVRVAGGRAQYFGPGTRLLVL.